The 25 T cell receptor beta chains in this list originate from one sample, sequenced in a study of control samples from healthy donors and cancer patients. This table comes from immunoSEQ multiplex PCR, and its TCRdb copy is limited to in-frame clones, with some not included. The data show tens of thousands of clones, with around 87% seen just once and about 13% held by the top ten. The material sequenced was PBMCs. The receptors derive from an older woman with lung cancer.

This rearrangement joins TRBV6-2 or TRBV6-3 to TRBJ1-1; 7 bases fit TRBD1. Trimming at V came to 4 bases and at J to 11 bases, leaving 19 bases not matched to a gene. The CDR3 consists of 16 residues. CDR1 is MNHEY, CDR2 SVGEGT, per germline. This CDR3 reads CASSLGQPGRGVGAFF. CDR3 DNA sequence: TGTGCCAGCAGTTTGGGACAGCCCGGCCGAGGTGTGGGGGCTTTCTTT.

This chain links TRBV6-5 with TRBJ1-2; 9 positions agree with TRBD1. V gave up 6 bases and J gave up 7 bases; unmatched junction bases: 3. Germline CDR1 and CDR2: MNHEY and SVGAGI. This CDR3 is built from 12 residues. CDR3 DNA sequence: TGTGCCAGCAGCGGACAGGGGTCTGGCTACACCTTC. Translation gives CASSGQGSGYTF.

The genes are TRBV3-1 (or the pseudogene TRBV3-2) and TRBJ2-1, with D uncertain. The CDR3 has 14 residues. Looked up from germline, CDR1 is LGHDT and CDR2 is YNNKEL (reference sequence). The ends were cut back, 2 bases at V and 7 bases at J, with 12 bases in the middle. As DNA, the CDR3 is TGTGCCAGCAGCCAATTTAACGGAGAGAATGAGCAGTTCTTC. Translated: CASSQFNGENEQFF.

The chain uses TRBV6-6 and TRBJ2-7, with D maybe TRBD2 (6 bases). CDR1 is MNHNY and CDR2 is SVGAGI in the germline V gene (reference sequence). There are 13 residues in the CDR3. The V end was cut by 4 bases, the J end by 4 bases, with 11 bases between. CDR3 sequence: CASSLGRGYEQYF. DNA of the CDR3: TGTGCCAGCAGTTTGGGACGGGGGTACGAGCAGTACTTC.

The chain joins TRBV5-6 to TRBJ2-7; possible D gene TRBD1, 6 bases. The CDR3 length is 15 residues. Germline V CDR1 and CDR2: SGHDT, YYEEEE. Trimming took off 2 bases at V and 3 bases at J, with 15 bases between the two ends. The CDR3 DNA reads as TGTGCCAGCAGCTTAGTGGGCAGGACAGACTACGAGCAGTACTTC. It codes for CASSLVGRTDYEQYF.

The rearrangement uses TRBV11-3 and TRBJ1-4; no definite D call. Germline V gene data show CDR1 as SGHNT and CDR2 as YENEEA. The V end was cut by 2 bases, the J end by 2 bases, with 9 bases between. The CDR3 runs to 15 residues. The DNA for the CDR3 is TGTGCCAGCAGCTTATCGGAGTCGACTAATGAAAAACTGTTTTTT. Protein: CASSLSESTNEKLFF. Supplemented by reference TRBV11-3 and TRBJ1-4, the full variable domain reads EAGVVQSPRYKIIEKKQPVAFWCNPISGHNTLYWYLQNLGQGPELLIRYENEEAVDDSQLPKDRFSAERLKGVDSTLKIQPAELGDSAVYLCASSLSESTNEKLFFGSGTQLSVL.

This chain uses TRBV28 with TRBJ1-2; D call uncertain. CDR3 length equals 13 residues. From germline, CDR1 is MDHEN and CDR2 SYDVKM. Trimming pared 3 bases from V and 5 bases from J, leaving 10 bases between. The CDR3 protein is CASSFLDTYGYTF. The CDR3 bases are TGTGCCAGCAGTTTCCTCGACACTTATGGCTACACCTTC.

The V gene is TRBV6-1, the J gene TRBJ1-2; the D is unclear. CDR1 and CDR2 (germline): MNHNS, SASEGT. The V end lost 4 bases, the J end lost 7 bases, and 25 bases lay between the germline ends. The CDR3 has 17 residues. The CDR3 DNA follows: TGTGCCAGCAGTGTTCACCGAATGGACCGGCTAGGCGGTGGCTACACCTTC. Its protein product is CASSVHRMDRLGGGYTF.

The CDR3 region is CASSLAGVHYEQYF. CDR3 bases: TGTGCCAGCAGCTTAGCGGGAGTACACTACGAGCAGTACTTC. The chain uses TRBV7-9 and TRBJ2-7, with a tentative D call TRBD2 (5 bases). The V and J ends lost 0 bases and 3 bases respectively, with 9 bases between them. Germline V gives CDR1 SEHNR, CDR2 FQNEAQ (reference sequence). The CDR3 has 14 residues.

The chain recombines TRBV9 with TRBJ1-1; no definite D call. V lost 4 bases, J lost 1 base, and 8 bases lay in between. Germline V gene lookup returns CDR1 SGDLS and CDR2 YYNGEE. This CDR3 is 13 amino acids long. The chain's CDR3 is CASSPQPNTEAFF. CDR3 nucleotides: TGTGCCAGCAGCCCACAGCCGAACACTGAAGCTTTCTTT.

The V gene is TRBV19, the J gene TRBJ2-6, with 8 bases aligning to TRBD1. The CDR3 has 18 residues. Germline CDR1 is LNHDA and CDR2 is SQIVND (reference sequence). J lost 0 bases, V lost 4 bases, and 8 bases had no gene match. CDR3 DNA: TGTGCCAGTAGTACAGGACAGGGAATGGGCTCTGGGGCCAACGTCCTGACTTTC. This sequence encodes CASSTGQGMGSGANVLTF.

CDR3 DNA sequence: TGTGCCAGCAGTCCTAGCAGAGGTCGCTTGAGCAATCAGCCCCAGCATTTT. Translating gives CASSPSRGRLSNQPQHF. This chain uses TRBV6-6 with TRBJ1-5; D call uncertain. Trimming removed 5 bases at V and 1 base at J, with 18 bases between. The CDR3 spans 17 residues. Germline CDR1 reads MNHNY; CDR2 reads SVGAGI (reference sequence).

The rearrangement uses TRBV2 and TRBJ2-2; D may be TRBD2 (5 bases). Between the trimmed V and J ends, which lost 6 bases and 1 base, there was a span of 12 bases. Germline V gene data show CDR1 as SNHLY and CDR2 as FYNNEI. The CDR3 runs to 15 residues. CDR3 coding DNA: TGTGCCAGCAGATCAGCGGAGAGGAACACCGGGGAGCTGTTTTTT. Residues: CASRSAERNTGELFF.

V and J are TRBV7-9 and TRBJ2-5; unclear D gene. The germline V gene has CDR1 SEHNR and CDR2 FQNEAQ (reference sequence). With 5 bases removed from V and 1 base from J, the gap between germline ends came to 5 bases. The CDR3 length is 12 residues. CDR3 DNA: TGTGCCAGCAGCCTCCCCCAAGAGACCCAGTACTTC. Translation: CASSLPQETQYF. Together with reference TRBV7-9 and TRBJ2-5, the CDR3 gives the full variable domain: DTGVSQNPRHKITKRGQNVTFRCDPISEHNRLYWYRQTLGQGPEFLTYFQNEAQLEKSRLLSDRFSAERPKGSFSTLEIQRTEQGDSAMYLCASSLPQETQYFGPGTRLLVL.

As DNA, the CDR3 is TGCGCCAGCAGGCTAGCGGGGGACAGCTCCTACGAGCAGTACTTC. Translated: CASRLAGDSSYEQYF. This chain connects TRBV5-1 to TRBJ2-7; the match to TRBD2 covers 10 bases. Germline-derived CDR1 and CDR2 are SGHRS and YFSETQ. The J segment lost 0 bases and the V segment lost 5 bases, leaving 5 bases of the junction unmatched. This CDR3 is built from 15 residues.

The CDR3 nucleotides are TGTGCCAGCACCCCTGTGGCGGGGGTTCTGGTGAATGAGCAGTTCTTC. It translates to CASTPVAGVLVNEQFF. The V and J genes are TRBV27 and TRBJ2-1; 7 positions agree with TRBD2. The CDR3 loop spans 16 amino acids. The germline gives CDR1 MNHEY, CDR2 SMNVEV (reference sequence). The trim removed 7 bases at V and 7 bases at J, leaving 16 bases unmatched.

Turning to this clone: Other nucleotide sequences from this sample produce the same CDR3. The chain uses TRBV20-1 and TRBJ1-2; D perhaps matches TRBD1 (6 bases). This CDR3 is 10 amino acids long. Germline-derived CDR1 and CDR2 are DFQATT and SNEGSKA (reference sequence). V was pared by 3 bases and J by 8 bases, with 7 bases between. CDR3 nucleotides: TGCAGTGCTAGCCAGGGGGGCTACACCTTC. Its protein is CSASQGGYTF.

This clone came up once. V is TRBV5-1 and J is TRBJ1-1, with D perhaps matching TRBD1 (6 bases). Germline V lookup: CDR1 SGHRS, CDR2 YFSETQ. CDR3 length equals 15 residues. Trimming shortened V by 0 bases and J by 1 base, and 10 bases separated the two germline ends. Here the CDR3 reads CASSLAGGANTEAFF. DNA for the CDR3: TGCGCCAGCAGCTTGGCGGGGGGCGCGAACACTGAAGCTTTCTTT. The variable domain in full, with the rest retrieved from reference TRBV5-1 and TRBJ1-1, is KAGVTQTPRYLIKTRGQQVTLSCSPISGHRSVSWYQQTPGQGLQFLFEYFSETQRNKGNFPGRFSGRQFSNSRSEMNVSTLELGDSALYLCASSLAGGANTEAFFGQGTRLTVV.

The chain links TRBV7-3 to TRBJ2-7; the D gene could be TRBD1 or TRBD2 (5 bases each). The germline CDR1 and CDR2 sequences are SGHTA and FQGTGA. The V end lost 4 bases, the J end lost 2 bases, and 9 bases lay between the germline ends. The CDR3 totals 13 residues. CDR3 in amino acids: CASSSRETYEQYF. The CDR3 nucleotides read TGTGCCAGCAGCTCCAGGGAGACCTACGAGCAGTACTTC.

The CDR3: CASSVTEYNEQFF. In DNA form, the CDR3 reads TGTGCCAGCAGCGTCACCGAATACAATGAGCAGTTCTTC. The chain links TRBV2 to TRBJ2-1, with D uncertain. Germline CDR1 reads SNHLY; CDR2 reads FYNNEI. V lost 6 bases and J lost 4, with 10 bases in between. The CDR3 length is 13 residues.

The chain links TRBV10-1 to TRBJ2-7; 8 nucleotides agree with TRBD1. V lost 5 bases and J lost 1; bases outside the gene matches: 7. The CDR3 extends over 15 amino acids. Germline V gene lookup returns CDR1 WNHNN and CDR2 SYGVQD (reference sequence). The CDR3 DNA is TGCGCCAGCAGTACCGGGACAGGAACTTCCTACGAGCAGTACTTC. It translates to CASSTGTGTSYEQYF.

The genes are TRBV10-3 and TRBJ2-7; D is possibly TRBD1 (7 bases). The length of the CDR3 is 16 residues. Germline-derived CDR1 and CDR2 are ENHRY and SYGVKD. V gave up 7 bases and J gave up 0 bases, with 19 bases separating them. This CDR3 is CAINPGPEGASYEQYF. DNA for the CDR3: TGTGCCATCAATCCCGGGCCGGAGGGGGCCTCCTACGAGCAGTACTTC.

The CDR3 loop reads CASSREAGETQYF. The DNA for the CDR3 is TGCGCCAGCAGCCGGGAGGCCGGGGAGACCCAGTACTTC. The chain recombines TRBV5-1 with TRBJ2-5, with 7 positions matching TRBD2. CDR1 is SGHRS, CDR2 YFSETQ, per germline. The CDR3 spans 13 residues. J was trimmed by 5 bases and V by 4 bases; bases with no gene match: 5.

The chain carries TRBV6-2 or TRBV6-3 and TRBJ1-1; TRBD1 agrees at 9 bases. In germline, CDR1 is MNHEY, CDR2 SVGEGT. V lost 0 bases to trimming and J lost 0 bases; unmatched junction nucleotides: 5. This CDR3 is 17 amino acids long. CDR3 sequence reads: CASSYSPHRGLNTEAFF. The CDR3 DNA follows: TGTGCCAGCAGTTACTCACCCCACAGGGGGCTGAACACTGAAGCTTTCTTT.

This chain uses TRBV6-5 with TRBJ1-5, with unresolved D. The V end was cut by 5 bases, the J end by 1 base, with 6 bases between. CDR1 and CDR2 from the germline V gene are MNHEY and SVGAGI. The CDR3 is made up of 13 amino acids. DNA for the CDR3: TGTGCCAGCAGTCCAAAAAGCAATCAGCCCCAGCATTTT. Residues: CASSPKSNQPQHF.